This is a list of T cell receptor beta chains from one sample in a study of T cell repertoires in cytomegalovirus infection. TCRdb re-called the reads with MiXCR, one entry per CDR3 protein. The sample lists 150,000 to 200,000 distinct CDR3 sequences; about 28% were seen once. Sequencing was done on a sample of PBMCs. Source of these receptors: a human donor in good health (CMV status not recorded). Some clones in this sample may be carry-over from other donors' samples. Each CDR3 is given with its conserved first and last residue. The order of the fields is J gene, V gene, D gene, clone size, CDR3 length, CDR3 protein, CDR3 DNA. A D gene is named only where the DNA matches it firmly. Size tells how often a clone was seen (once, few, many) or the class of an expanded clone, and some rows leave it out.

J gene: TRBJ1-6
V gene: TRBV7-6
D gene: .
clone size: .
CDR3 length: 17
CDR3 protein: CASSLNSPRTGNSPLHF
CDR3 DNA: TGTGCCAGCAGCTTAAACTCACCCAGGACGGGGAATTCACCCCTCCACTTT

J gene: TRBJ2-7
V gene: TRBV7-6
D gene: .
clone size: .
CDR3 length: 15
CDR3 protein: CASSPLGGAGGEQYF
CDR3 DNA: TGTGCCAGCAGCCCACTTGGGGGGGCAGGGGGCGAGCAGTACTTC

J gene: TRBJ1-1
V gene: TRBV7-9
D gene: .
clone size: many
CDR3 length: 14
CDR3 protein: CASSPGRVRSEAFF
CDR3 DNA: TGTGCCAGCAGCCCTGGACGAGTTAGATCTGAAGCTTTCTTT

J gene: TRBJ1-3
V gene: TRBV7-6
D gene: .
clone size: many
CDR3 length: 16
CDR3 protein: CASSPLVEGSGNTIYF
CDR3 DNA: TGTGCCAGCAGCCCCTTGGTGGAGGGCTCTGGAAACACCATATATTTT

J gene: TRBJ1-2
V gene: TRBV12-3/TRBV12-4
D gene: .
clone size: many
CDR3 length: 11
CDR3 protein: CASSRGGGYTF
CDR3 DNA: TGTGCCAGCAGCCGGGGGGGTGGCTACACCTTC

J gene: TRBJ1-5
V gene: TRBV29-1
D gene: TRBD1
clone size: .
CDR3 length: 13
CDR3 protein: CSAGTGGLEPQHF
CDR3 DNA: TGCAGCGCAGGAACAGGGGGCTTGGAGCCCCAGCATTTT

J gene: TRBJ1-1
V gene: TRBV4-1
D gene: TRBD1
clone size: .
CDR3 length: 16
CDR3 protein: CASSQSDRGGYTEAFF
CDR3 DNA: TGCGCCAGCAGCCAATCGGACAGGGGCGGCTACACTGAAGCTTTCTTT

J gene: TRBJ2-3
V gene: TRBV20-1
D gene: .
clone size: .
CDR3 length: 14
CDR3 protein: CSARGLRGTDTQYF
CDR3 DNA: TGCAGTGCTAGAGGCCTCCGGGGGACAGATACGCAGTATTTT

J gene: TRBJ1-6
V gene: TRBV6-5
D gene: TRBD1
clone size: few
CDR3 length: 16
CDR3 protein: CASSYRQGGSNSPLHF
CDR3 DNA: TGTGCCAGCAGTTACAGACAGGGAGGATCTAATTCACCCCTCCACTTT

J gene: TRBJ2-1
V gene: TRBV5-1
D gene: TRBD2
clone size: .
CDR3 length: 17
CDR3 protein: CASSPRTSGGSYNEQFF
CDR3 DNA: TGCGCCAGCAGCCCGAGAACTAGCGGGGGGAGTTACAATGAGCAGTTCTTC

J gene: TRBJ2-2
V gene: TRBV7-2
D gene: .
clone size: few
CDR3 length: 16
CDR3 protein: CASSTDGWGNTGELFF
CDR3 DNA: TGTGCCAGCAGTACCGATGGTTGGGGTAACACCGGGGAGCTGTTTTTT

J gene: TRBJ1-1
V gene: TRBV12-3/TRBV12-4
D gene: .
clone size: .
CDR3 length: 13
CDR3 protein: CASSLFSRSEAFF
CDR3 DNA: TGTGCCAGCAGTTTATTTTCGAGGAGTGAAGCTTTCTTT

J gene: TRBJ1-4
V gene: TRBV5-6
D gene: TRBD1
clone size: few
CDR3 length: 14
CDR3 protein: CASSSTDRDEKLFF
CDR3 DNA: TGTGCCAGCAGCTCTACCGACAGGGACGAAAAACTGTTTTTT

J gene: TRBJ2-5
V gene: TRBV19
D gene: .
clone size: .
CDR3 length: 13
CDR3 protein: CASSIESGETQYF
CDR3 DNA: TGTGCCAGTAGTATAGAATCCGGAGAGACCCAGTACTTC

J gene: TRBJ1-6
V gene: TRBV4-1
D gene: .
clone size: few
CDR3 length: 16
CDR3 protein: CASRTPTGGHNSPLHF
CDR3 DNA: TGCGCCAGCAGAACCCCTACAGGAGGCCATAATTCACCCCTCCACTTT

J gene: TRBJ1-5
V gene: TRBV5-1
D gene: .
clone size: few
CDR3 length: 13
CDR3 protein: CASSLALNQPQHF
CDR3 DNA: TGCGCCAGCAGCTTGGCACTCAATCAGCCCCAGCATTTT

J gene: TRBJ1-4
V gene: TRBV11-2
D gene: TRBD1
clone size: .
CDR3 length: 16
CDR3 protein: CASSLTGKVTNEKLFF
CDR3 DNA: TGTGCCAGCAGCCTGACAGGGAAGGTGACTAATGAAAAACTGTTTTTT

J gene: TRBJ1-2
V gene: TRBV6-6
D gene: .
clone size: few
CDR3 length: 14
CDR3 protein: CATIPPGRNYGYTF
CDR3 DNA: TGTGCCACCATCCCCCCAGGGCGGAACTATGGCTACACCTTC

J gene: TRBJ2-7
V gene: TRBV7-8
D gene: TRBD2
clone size: .
CDR3 length: 15
CDR3 protein: CASSLRETSVYEQYF
CDR3 DNA: TGTGCCAGCAGCTTACGAGAAACTAGCGTCTACGAGCAGTACTTC

J gene: TRBJ2-3
V gene: TRBV10-1
D gene: .
clone size: .
CDR3 length: 13
CDR3 protein: CASSGLGTDTQYF
CDR3 DNA: TGCGCCAGCAGTGGGCTAGGCACAGATACGCAGTATTTT

J gene: TRBJ2-1
V gene: TRBV29-1
D gene: .
clone size: few
CDR3 length: 11
CDR3 protein: CSAGDTTEQFF
CDR3 DNA: TGCAGCGCCGGCGACACGACTGAGCAGTTCTTC

J gene: TRBJ2-2
V gene: TRBV28
D gene: TRBD2
clone size: few
CDR3 length: 15
CDR3 protein: CASSLDPGRAGELFF
CDR3 DNA: TGTGCCAGCAGTTTGGATCCGGGGAGGGCCGGGGAGCTGTTTTTT

J gene: TRBJ2-1
V gene: TRBV25-1
D gene: TRBD2
clone size: .
CDR3 length: 14
CDR3 protein: CASSASGGGNEQFF
CDR3 DNA: TGTGCCAGCAGTGCAAGCGGGGGGGGCAATGAGCAGTTCTTC

J gene: TRBJ1-2
V gene: TRBV5-1
D gene: TRBD1
clone size: few
CDR3 length: 16
CDR3 protein: CASSLEPAGGGYGYTF
CDR3 DNA: TGCGCCAGCAGCTTGGAGCCGGCAGGGGGCGGGTATGGCTACACCTTC

J gene: TRBJ2-5
V gene: TRBV2
D gene: .
clone size: .
CDR3 length: 15
CDR3 protein: CASSLSTGSQETQYF
CDR3 DNA: TGTGCCAGCAGCCTTTCCACGGGGTCTCAAGAGACCCAGTACTTC

J gene: TRBJ1-1
V gene: TRBV13
D gene: .
clone size: .
CDR3 length: 14
CDR3 protein: CASSRGVLNTEAFF
CDR3 DNA: TGTGCCAGCAGCCGGGGGGTTCTGAACACTGAAGCTTTCTTT

J gene: TRBJ1-5
V gene: TRBV7-6
D gene: .
clone size: .
CDR3 length: 13
CDR3 protein: CASSLVGEQPQHF
CDR3 DNA: TGTGCCAGCAGCTTAGTCGGTGAACAGCCCCAGCATTTT

J gene: TRBJ2-7
V gene: TRBV7-8
D gene: .
clone size: few
CDR3 length: 13
CDR3 protein: CASSSHAVDEQYF
CDR3 DNA: TGTGCCAGCAGCTCCCATGCTGTAGACGAGCAGTACTTC

J gene: TRBJ2-3
V gene: TRBV20-1
D gene: .
clone size: .
CDR3 length: 13
CDR3 protein: CSARRDPTDTQYF
CDR3 DNA: TGCAGTGCTAGGCGGGACCCCACAGATACGCAGTATTTT

J gene: TRBJ1-3
V gene: TRBV7-8
D gene: .
clone size: few
CDR3 length: 15
CDR3 protein: CASSSAGFSGNTIYF
CDR3 DNA: TGTGCCAGCAGCTCGGCGGGGTTCTCTGGAAACACCATATATTTT

J gene: TRBJ1-1
V gene: TRBV12-3/TRBV12-4
D gene: .
clone size: few
CDR3 length: 13
CDR3 protein: CASSFRRDTEAFF
CDR3 DNA: TGTGCCAGCAGTTTTAGGCGGGACACTGAAGCTTTCTTT

J gene: TRBJ2-7
V gene: TRBV5-5
D gene: .
clone size: .
CDR3 length: 15
CDR3 protein: CASSLRLLGTYEQYF
CDR3 DNA: TGTGCCAGCAGCTTGAGGCTCCTCGGTACCTACGAGCAGTACTTC

J gene: TRBJ1-1
V gene: TRBV7-6
D gene: .
clone size: .
CDR3 length: 14
CDR3 protein: CASSLGGMGTEAFF
CDR3 DNA: TGTGCCAGCAGCTTAGGGGGCATGGGGACTGAAGCTTTCTTT

J gene: TRBJ1-5
V gene: TRBV20-1
D gene: .
clone size: many
CDR3 length: 12
CDR3 protein: CSAGTGIQPQHF
CDR3 DNA: TGCAGTGCTGGAACAGGGATTCAGCCCCAGCATTTT

J gene: TRBJ1-1
V gene: TRBV5-6
D gene: .
clone size: few
CDR3 length: 14
CDR3 protein: CASSLGQARRDAFF
CDR3 DNA: TGTGCCAGCAGCTTGGGGCAGGCAAGACGGGATGCTTTCTTT

J gene: TRBJ2-2
V gene: TRBV2
D gene: .
clone size: .
CDR3 length: 15
CDR3 protein: CASSVTGMGTGELFF
CDR3 DNA: TGTGCCAGCAGTGTCACAGGGATGGGCACCGGGGAGCTGTTTTTT

J gene: TRBJ1-1
V gene: TRBV2
D gene: .
clone size: .
CDR3 length: 13
CDR3 protein: CASSDERDTEAFF
CDR3 DNA: TGTGCCAGCAGTGATGAGAGAGACACTGAAGCTTTCTTT